What follows are 27 T cell receptor beta chains derived from one specimen sequenced in a study of identical twins. In TCRdb, the 5' RACE reads were re-called with MiXCR into one record per CDR3 protein. There are about 240,000 distinct CDR3 sequences in the sample; over 9.5% occur only once, and about 9% lies in the top ten. Sequenced sample: memory T cells sorted from blood. The source is a man aged 45-60 years in good health.

In this sample, this clonotype turned up many times. The chain joins TRBV5-5 to TRBJ2-3, with D possibly being TRBD2 (5 bases). The CDR3 has 13 residues. The V gene's germline CDR1 is SGHKS and CDR2 YYEKEE (reference sequence). V was shortened by 2 bases and J by 4 bases, with 8 bases between the two germline ends. DNA of the CDR3: TGTGCCAGCAGCTTAGAGAGGGCAGATACGCAGTATTTT. Its protein product is CASSLERADTQYF.

V is TRBV27 and J is TRBJ2-6, with D possibly being TRBD1 (6 bases). The V gene's germline CDR1 is MNHEY and CDR2 SMNVEV (reference sequence). Trimming cost V 5 bases and J 0 bases, with 14 bases left between them. The CDR3 has 17 residues. The chain's CDR3 is CASSRLQGVSGANVLTF. The CDR3 DNA follows: TGTGCCAGCAGTAGATTACAGGGCGTCTCTGGGGCCAACGTCCTGACTTTC. Full variable domain (outside the CDR3, taken from reference TRBV27 and TRBJ2-6): EAQVTQNPRYLITVTGKKLTVTCSQNMNHEYMSWYRQDPGLGLRQIYYSMNVEVTDKGDVPEGYKVSRKEKRNFPLILESPSPNQTSLYFCASSRLQGVSGANVLTFGAGSRLTVL.

This clonotype was recorded many times. The chain links TRBV5-6 to TRBJ2-5; D gene uncertain. Looked up from germline, CDR1 is SGHDT and CDR2 is YYEEEE. This CDR3 has 13 amino acids. Trimming left V 4 bases short and J 5 bases short, with 12 bases between. The CDR3 region is CASSIGMGETQYF. CDR3 DNA: TGTGCCAGCAGCATCGGAATGGGCGAGACCCAGTACTTC. The full variable domain, rest sourced from reference TRBV5-6 and TRBJ2-5, is DAGVTQSPTHLIKTRGQQVTLRCSPKSGHDTVSWYQQALGQGPQFIFQYYEEEERQRGNFPDRFSGHQFPNYSSELNVNALLLGDSALYLCASSIGMGETQYFGPGTRLLVL.

This clonotype occurred many times. The chain joins TRBV11-2 to TRBJ1-2; no reliable D call. Germline CDR1 reads SGHAT; CDR2 reads FQNNGV. The V gene lost 1 base and the J gene lost 0 bases, with 6 bases spanning the gap. The CDR3 length is 14 residues. CDR3 DNA sequence: TGTGCCAGCAGCTTAGCCCCGGCTAACTATGGCTACACCTTC. Residues: CASSLAPANYGYTF.

The chain combines TRBV30 with TRBJ2-5, with a tentative D call TRBD1 (6 bases). The V end was cut by 4 bases, the J end by 5 bases, with 14 bases between. CDR3 length: 13 residues. The germline V gene encodes CDR1 GTSNPN and CDR2 SVGIG (reference sequence). The CDR3 loop is CAWTLGALETQYF. The CDR3 nucleotides read TGTGCCTGGACCCTGGGGGCATTGGAGACCCAGTACTTC.

At least ten counts were recorded for this clonotype. The V and J genes are TRBV5-5 and TRBJ1-5; 9 nucleotides align to TRBD1. In germline, CDR1 is SGHKS, CDR2 YYEKEE (reference sequence). With 4 bases clipped from V and 6 bases from J, the junction kept 11 bases outside the gene matches. This CDR3 spans 16 amino acids. The CDR3 coding sequence is TGTGCCAGCAGCGCAGTTGGGACAGGGCTCGGTCAGCCCCAGCATTTT. It encodes CASSAVGTGLGQPQHF.

The chain joins TRBV11-2 to TRBJ2-1; TRBD2 is a possible D gene (6 bases). The CDR3 covers 16 residues. The V and J ends lost 0 bases and 2 bases respectively, with 11 bases between them. CDR1 is SGHAT and CDR2 is FQNNGV in the germline V gene. The CDR3 here is CASSLDPQRAYNEQFF. CDR3 coding DNA: TGTGCCAGCAGCTTAGATCCCCAGCGGGCCTACAATGAGCAGTTCTTC.

This clonotype was seen ten or more times. The rearrangement links TRBV12-3 or TRBV12-4 to TRBJ1-5; D is unclear. CDR3 length: 14 amino acids. Trimming left V 2 bases short and J 7 bases short, with 12 bases between. CDR3 DNA: TGTGCCAGCAGTTTATTCGGGAGTGAACAGCCCCAGCATTTT. Protein sequence: CASSLFGSEQPQHF.

The table lists this clonotype with many counts. The rearrangement links TRBV29-1 to TRBJ2-5, with a weak D call TRBD1 (7 bases). V lost 6 bases to trimming and J lost 5 bases, with 16 bases between them. This CDR3 region has 13 residues. Per the germline V gene, CDR1 is SQVTM and CDR2 is ANQGSEA. The CDR3 DNA is TGCAGCGTCCTAACGACAGGGAGGGAGACCCAGTACTTC. Translated: CSVLTTGRETQYF.

Ten or more counts support this clonotype. The chain joins TRBV5-4 to TRBJ2-4; D may match TRBD1 or TRBD2 (6 bases each). Germline V gene lookup returns CDR1 SGHNT and CDR2 YYREEE (reference sequence). Trimming removed 1 base at V and 1 base at J, with 9 bases between. The CDR3 runs 15 residues. CDR3 coding DNA: TGTGCCAGCAGCTTGCGGAGGGGGGCCAAAAACATTCAGTACTTC. Its protein product is CASSLRRGAKNIQYF.

The chain combines TRBV3-1 with TRBJ2-3; perhaps D is TRBD1 or TRBD2 (5 bases each). The CDR3 contains 16 residues. V was cut by 0 bases and J by 11 bases, with 21 bases left in between. Germline values: CDR1 LGHDT, CDR2 YNNKEL (reference sequence). CDR3 loop: CASSQEVGTRRGEQYF. For the CDR3, the DNA is TGTGCCAGCAGCCAAGAGGTTGGGACCCGACGAGGGGAGCAGTATTTT.

In its sample, this clonotype was seen a few times. This chain connects TRBV11-2 to TRBJ2-3; 16 bases map to TRBD2. This CDR3 is 21 amino acids long. Germline loops: CDR1 SGHAT, CDR2 FQNNGV. With V trimmed by 1 base and J by 1 base, 11 bases remained unmatched. The CDR3, as DNA: TGTGCCAGCAGCTTAGGAGGGGGACTAGCGGGAGGGGGCCAAGGCACAGATACGCAGTATTTT. It codes for CASSLGGGLAGGGQGTDTQYF.

This clonotype was seen more than once but under ten times. The chain links TRBV20-1 to TRBJ2-3; 10 bases agree with TRBD2. Germline CDR1 reads DFQATT; CDR2 reads SNEGSKA (reference sequence). CDR3 length: 17 amino acids. Trimming cost V 0 bases and J 2 bases; bases outside gene matches: 8. This CDR3 reads CSARDRSSGRATDTQYF. The CDR3 DNA reads as TGCAGTGCTAGAGATCGGTCCAGCGGGAGGGCCACAGATACGCAGTATTTT.

This clonotype turned up a few times. V usage is TRBV12-3 or TRBV12-4 and J usage is TRBJ2-5; 8 nucleotides match TRBD1. The CDR3 sequence is 15 residues long. Germline trimming cut 3 bases from V and 4 bases from J; bases unmatched to any gene: 7. The CDR3 nucleotides are TGTGCCAGCAGTTTTCGCCAGGGGGCCAGAGAGACCCAGTACTTC. Translating it yields CASSFRQGARETQYF.

This clonotype came up many times. This sequence joins TRBV5-1 and TRBJ2-2; TRBD2 matches at 9 bases. With 2 bases clipped from V and 2 bases from J, the junction kept 4 bases outside the gene matches. CDR1 and CDR2 (germline): SGHRS, YFSETQ. The CDR3 is 16 residues long. The DNA of the CDR3 is TGCGCCAGCAGCTTACCGGGACTAGCAAACACCGGGGAGCTGTTTTTT. Translation: CASSLPGLANTGELFF.

This clonotype was seen at least ten times. This sequence joins TRBV20-1 and TRBJ2-2; possibly TRBD1 or TRBD2 for D (6 bases each). V was shortened by 3 bases and J by 7 bases, with 21 bases between the two germline ends. This CDR3 spans 16 amino acids. Germline V CDR1 and CDR2: DFQATT, SNEGSKA (reference sequence). The CDR3 DNA reads as TGCAGTGCTAGCAGGGACCCGGGGGCGCGTATCGGGGAGCTGTTTTTT. It specifies CSASRDPGARIGELFF.

Only a few counts were recorded for this clonotype. This chain joins TRBV27 and TRBJ2-1, with D perhaps assigned TRBD1 or TRBD2 (6 bases each). V lost 6 bases and J lost 6, with 15 bases in between. The CDR3 length is 14 residues. In germline, CDR1 is MNHEY, CDR2 SMNVEV (reference sequence). This chain's CDR3 is CASRWGASINEQFF. In DNA form, the CDR3 reads TGTGCCAGCAGATGGGGGGCTTCTATCAATGAGCAGTTCTTC.

This clonotype was counted only a few times. The CDR3 reads CASRYSGEQYF. CDR3 coding DNA: TGTGCCAGCAGGTATTCGGGAGAGCAGTACTTC. The chain carries TRBV12-3 or TRBV12-4 and TRBJ2-7, with a weak D call TRBD2 (5 bases). V was pared by 6 bases and J by 7 bases, with 10 bases between. The CDR3 has 11 residues.

The table lists this clonotype with many counts. The J gene is TRBJ2-6, the V gene TRBV5-6, with a weak D call TRBD1 (6 bases). Trimming cost V 5 bases and J 0 bases, with 15 bases left between them. Germline lookup yields CDR1 SGHDT and CDR2 YYEEEE. The CDR3 contains 17 residues. For the CDR3, the DNA is TGTGCCAGCAGTTACAGGGTAGACCTCTCTGGGGCCAACGTCCTGACTTTC. It encodes CASSYRVDLSGANVLTF.

CDR3 nucleotide sequence: TGCGCCAGCAGCGGACGACTAGCGGGAGGCGTCCCCAAAGACGAGCAGTACTTC. The encoded protein is CASSGRLAGGVPKDEQYF. V is TRBV5-1 and J is TRBJ2-7; 13 bases agree with TRBD2. CDR3 length equals 18 residues. The V gene's germline CDR1 is SGHRS and CDR2 YFSETQ. V lost 4 bases to trimming and J lost 5 bases; unmatched junction nucleotides: 15. Together with reference TRBV5-1 and TRBJ2-7, the CDR3 gives the full variable domain: KAGVTQTPRYLIKTRGQQVTLSCSPISGHRSVSWYQQTPGQGLQFLFEYFSETQRNKGNFPGRFSGRQFSNSRSEMNVSTLELGDSALYLCASSGRLAGGVPKDEQYFGPGTRLTVT.

In this sample, this clonotype turned up a few times. The chain recombines TRBV9 with TRBJ2-1; 14 bases match TRBD2. The CDR3 has 17 residues. The germline gives CDR1 SGDLS, CDR2 YYNGEE. The V and J ends lost 2 bases and 4 bases, in that order; junction bases with no gene match: 5. The CDR3 region is CASSVGTSGSGYNEQFF. The CDR3 nucleotides are TGTGCCAGCAGCGTGGGGACTAGCGGGAGTGGGTACAATGAGCAGTTCTTC.

This clonotype was counted between two and nine times. The chain joins TRBV24-1 to TRBJ2-1; 8 nucleotides line up with TRBD2. Germline V gene lookup returns CDR1 KGHDR and CDR2 SFDVKD. V lost 9 bases and J lost 0; bases outside the gene matches: 3. The CDR3 extends over 14 amino acids. For the CDR3, the DNA is TGTGCCACCGCCCGGGAGGGCTCCTACAATGAGCAGTTCTTC. This codes for CATAREGSYNEQFF.

This clonotype was seen only a few times. The chain combines TRBV27 with TRBJ2-5; D perhaps matches TRBD1 (5 bases). V was shortened by 6 bases and J by 2 bases, with 10 bases between the two germline ends. Germline V gene sequence: CDR1 MNHEY, CDR2 SMNVEV (reference sequence). This CDR3 comprises 13 residues. CDR3 amino acids: CASRIQGQETQYF. Written as DNA, the CDR3 is TGTGCCAGCAGAATTCAGGGACAAGAGACCCAGTACTTC.

The CDR3 nucleotides are TGTGCCATCACTAGACGGGGGACCTCCACAGATACGCAGTATTTT. It encodes CAITRRGTSTDTQYF. The chain joins TRBV10-3 to TRBJ2-3; the D gene is possibly TRBD2 (6 bases). Germline V gene data show CDR1 as ENHRY and CDR2 as SYGVKD. V was pared by 7 bases and J by 2 bases, with 16 bases between. The CDR3 covers 15 residues.

The chain links TRBV7-2 to TRBJ2-1; 14 bases align to TRBD2. V was pared by 5 bases and J by 7 bases, with 4 bases of the junction left unmatched. From germline, CDR1 is SGHTA and CDR2 FQGNSA. CDR3 length equals 15 residues. CDR3 residues: CASSVGTSGGNEQFF. As DNA, the CDR3 is TGTGCCAGCAGCGTGGGGACTAGCGGGGGTAATGAGCAGTTCTTC.

This clonotype was seen only a few times. J is TRBJ1-1 and V is TRBV25-1, with D unresolved. Germline CDR1 and CDR2: MGHDK and SYGVNS. The CDR3 is 14 amino acids. With 4 bases removed from V and 1 base from J, the gap between germline ends came to 10 bases. The CDR3 DNA sequence: TGTGCCAGCAGTGTGACGGGCGCGAACACTGAAGCTTTCTTT. Its protein product is CASSVTGANTEAFF.

Ten or more counts support this clonotype. The V and J genes are TRBV12-3 or TRBV12-4 and TRBJ1-1; no clear D gene. CDR3 length equals 14 residues. Trimming took 3 bases from V and 1 from J, leaving 9 bases between them. In DNA form, the CDR3 reads TGTGCCAGCAGTTTGCTCCGGTCGAACACTGAAGCTTTCTTT. Protein sequence: CASSLLRSNTEAFF.